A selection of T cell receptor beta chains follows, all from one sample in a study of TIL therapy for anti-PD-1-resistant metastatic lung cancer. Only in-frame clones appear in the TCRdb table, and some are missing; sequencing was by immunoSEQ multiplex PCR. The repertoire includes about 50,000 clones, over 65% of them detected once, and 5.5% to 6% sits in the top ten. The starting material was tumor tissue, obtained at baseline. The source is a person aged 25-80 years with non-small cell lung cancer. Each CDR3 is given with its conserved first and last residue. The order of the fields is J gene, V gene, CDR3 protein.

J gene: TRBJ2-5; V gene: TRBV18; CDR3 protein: CATGGETQYF
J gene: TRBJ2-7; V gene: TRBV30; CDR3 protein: CAWKRQDSYEQYF
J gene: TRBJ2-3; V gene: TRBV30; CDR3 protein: CAWSADRRGTDTQYF
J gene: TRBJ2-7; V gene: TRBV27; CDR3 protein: CASSRAGGDLGEQYF
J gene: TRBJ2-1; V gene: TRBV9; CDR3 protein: CASSGFLAGGYNEQFF
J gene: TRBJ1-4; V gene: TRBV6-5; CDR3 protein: CASRASDRSEKLFF
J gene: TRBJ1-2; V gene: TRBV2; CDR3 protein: CASIRTSYDYTF
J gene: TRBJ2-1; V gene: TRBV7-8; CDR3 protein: CASRPDRGTYNEQFF
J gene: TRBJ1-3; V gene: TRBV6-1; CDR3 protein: CASSAARGGGNTIYF
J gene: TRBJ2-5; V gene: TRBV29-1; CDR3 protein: CSVDSHRPQETQYF